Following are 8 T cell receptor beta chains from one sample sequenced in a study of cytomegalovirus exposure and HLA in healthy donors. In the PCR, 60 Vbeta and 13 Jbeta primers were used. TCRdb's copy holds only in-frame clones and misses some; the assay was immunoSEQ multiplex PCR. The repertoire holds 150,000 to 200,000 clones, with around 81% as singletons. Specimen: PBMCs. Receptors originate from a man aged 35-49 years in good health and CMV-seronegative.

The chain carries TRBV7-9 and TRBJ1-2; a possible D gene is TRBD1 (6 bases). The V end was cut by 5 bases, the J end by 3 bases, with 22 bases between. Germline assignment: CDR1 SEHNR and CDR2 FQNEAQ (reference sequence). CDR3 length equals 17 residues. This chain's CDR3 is CASSDPDLTGSDYGYTF. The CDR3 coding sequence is TGTGCCAGCAGCGATCCCGATTTAACAGGGTCCGACTATGGCTACACCTTC.

DNA for the CDR3: TGTGCCAGCAGTGAAGGGTCACTAGCGGGAGCTTACAATGAGCAGTTCTTC. Translated: CASSEGSLAGAYNEQFF. V is TRBV6-1 and J is TRBJ2-1; 11 bases map to TRBD2. The V gene's germline CDR1 is MNHNS and CDR2 SASEGT. Trimming at V came to 1 base and at J to 4 bases, leaving 6 bases not matched to a gene. This CDR3 is built from 17 residues.

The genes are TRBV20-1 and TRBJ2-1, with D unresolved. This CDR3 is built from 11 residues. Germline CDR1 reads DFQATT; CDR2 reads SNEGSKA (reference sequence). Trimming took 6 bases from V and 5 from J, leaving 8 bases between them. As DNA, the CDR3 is TGCAGTGCCACAGCTGACAATGAGCAGTTCTTC. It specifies CSATADNEQFF.

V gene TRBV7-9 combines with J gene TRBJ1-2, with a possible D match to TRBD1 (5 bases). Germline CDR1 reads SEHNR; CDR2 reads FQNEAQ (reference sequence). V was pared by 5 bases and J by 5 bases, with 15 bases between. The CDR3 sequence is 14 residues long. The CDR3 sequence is CASSAPGLAYGYTF. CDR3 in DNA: TGTGCCAGCAGCGCCCCGGGACTGGCTTATGGCTACACCTTC.

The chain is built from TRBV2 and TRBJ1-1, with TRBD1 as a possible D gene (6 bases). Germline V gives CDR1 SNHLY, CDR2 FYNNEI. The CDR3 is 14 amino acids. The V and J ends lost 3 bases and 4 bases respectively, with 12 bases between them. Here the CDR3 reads CASSEGGGGTEAFF. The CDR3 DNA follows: TGTGCCAGCAGTGAGGGCGGGGGCGGCACTGAAGCTTTCTTT.

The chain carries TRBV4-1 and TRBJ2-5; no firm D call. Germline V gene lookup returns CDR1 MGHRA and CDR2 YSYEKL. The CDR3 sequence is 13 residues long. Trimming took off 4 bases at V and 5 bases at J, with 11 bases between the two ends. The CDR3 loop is CASSPFLSETQYF. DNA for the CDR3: TGCGCCAGCAGCCCTTTCCTGAGCGAGACCCAGTACTTC.

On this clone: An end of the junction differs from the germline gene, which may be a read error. CDR3 DNA sequence: TGTTCCAGCAGCCATTCCACAGATACGCAGTATTTT. This codes for CSSSHSTDTQYF. The chain recombines TRBV7-9 with TRBJ2-3; D remains unclear. Per the germline V gene, CDR1 is SEHNR and CDR2 is FQNEAQ (reference sequence). This CDR3 spans 12 amino acids.

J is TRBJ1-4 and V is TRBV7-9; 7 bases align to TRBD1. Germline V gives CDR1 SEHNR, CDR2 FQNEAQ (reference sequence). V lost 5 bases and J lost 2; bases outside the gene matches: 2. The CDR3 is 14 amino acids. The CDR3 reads CASSTGATNEKLFF. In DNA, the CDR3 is TGTGCCAGCAGCACAGGGGCGACTAATGAAAAACTGTTTTTT. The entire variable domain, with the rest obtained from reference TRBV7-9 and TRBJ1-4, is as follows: DTGVSQNPRHKITKRGQNVTFRCDPISEHNRLYWYRQTLGQGPEFLTYFQNEAQLEKSRLLSDRFSAERPKGSFSTLEIQRTEQGDSAMYLCASSTGATNEKLFFGSGTQLSVL.